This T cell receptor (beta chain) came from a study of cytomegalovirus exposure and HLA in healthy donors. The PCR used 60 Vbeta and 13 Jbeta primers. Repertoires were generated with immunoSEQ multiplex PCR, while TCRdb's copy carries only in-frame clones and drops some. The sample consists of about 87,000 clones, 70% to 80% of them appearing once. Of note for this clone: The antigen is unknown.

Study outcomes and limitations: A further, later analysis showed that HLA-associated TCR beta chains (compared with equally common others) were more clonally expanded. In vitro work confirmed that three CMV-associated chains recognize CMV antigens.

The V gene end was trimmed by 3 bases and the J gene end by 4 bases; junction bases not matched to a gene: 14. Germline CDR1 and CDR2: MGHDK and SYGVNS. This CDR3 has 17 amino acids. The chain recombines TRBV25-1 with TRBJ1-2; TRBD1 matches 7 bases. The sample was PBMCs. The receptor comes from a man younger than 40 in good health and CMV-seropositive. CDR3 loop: CASSDREVTGRSYGYTF. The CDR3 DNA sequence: TGTGCCAGCAGTGATCGCGAGGTGACAGGGAGAAGCTATGGCTACACCTTC.